This T cell receptor (beta chain) stems from a study of early T cells in non-severe SARS-CoV-2 infection. In its sample, this clonotype was seen a few times. Trimming removed 6 bases at V and 4 bases at J, with 13 bases between. The CDR3 extends over 13 amino acids. Germline CDR1 is WNHNN and CDR2 is SYGVQD (reference sequence). Each CDR3 protein gets one entry after TCRdb re-called the 5' RACE reads with MiXCR. The table lists about 90,000 distinct CDR3 sequences, roughly 14% of them singletons. What was sequenced was whole blood. The chain joins TRBV10-1 to TRBJ2-7; D is unclear. The clonotype comes from an adult who was a healthcare worker with PCR-confirmed SARS-CoV-2 infection or an uninfected control (not recorded which). CDR3 bases: TGCGCCAGCAGCCCTCCTGAGTCGTACGAGCAGTACTTC. Its protein product is CASSPPESYEQYF.